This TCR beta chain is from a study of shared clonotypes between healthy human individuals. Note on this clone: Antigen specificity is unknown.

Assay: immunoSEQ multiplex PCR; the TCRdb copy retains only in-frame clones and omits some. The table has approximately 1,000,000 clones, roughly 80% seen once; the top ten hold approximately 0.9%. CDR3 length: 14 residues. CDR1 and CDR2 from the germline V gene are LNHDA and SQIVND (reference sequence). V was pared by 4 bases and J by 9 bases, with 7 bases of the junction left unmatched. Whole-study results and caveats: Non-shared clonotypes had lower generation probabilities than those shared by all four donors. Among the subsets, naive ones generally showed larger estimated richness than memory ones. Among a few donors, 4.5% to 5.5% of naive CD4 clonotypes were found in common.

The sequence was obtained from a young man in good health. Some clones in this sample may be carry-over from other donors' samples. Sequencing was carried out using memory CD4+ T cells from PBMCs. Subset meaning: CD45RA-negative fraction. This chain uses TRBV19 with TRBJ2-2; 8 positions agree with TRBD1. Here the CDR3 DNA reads TGTGCCAGTAGTACGACAGGGGAAGGGCGGGAGCTGTTTTTT. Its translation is CASSTTGEGRELFF.